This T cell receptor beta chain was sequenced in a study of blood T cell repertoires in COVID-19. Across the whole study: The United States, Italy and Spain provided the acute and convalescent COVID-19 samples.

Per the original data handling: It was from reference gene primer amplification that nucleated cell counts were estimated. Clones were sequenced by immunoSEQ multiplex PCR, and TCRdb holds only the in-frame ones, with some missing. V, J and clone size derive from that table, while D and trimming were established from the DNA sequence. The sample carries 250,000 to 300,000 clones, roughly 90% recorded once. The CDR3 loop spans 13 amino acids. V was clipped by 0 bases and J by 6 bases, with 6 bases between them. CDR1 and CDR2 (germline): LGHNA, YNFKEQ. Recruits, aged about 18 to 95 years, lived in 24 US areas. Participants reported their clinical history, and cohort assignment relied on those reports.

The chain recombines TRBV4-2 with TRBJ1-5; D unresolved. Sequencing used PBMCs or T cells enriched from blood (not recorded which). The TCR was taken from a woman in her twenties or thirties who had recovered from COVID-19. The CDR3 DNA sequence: TGTGCCAGCAGCCAAGATCTGAGTCAGCCCCAGCATTTT. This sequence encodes CASSQDLSQPQHF.